Listed here are 10 T cell receptor beta chains from one sample, sequenced in a study of blood T cells in healthy people across ages. A second PCR of about 6 to 12 cycles used a sample-barcoded 5' primer and a J-beta primer mix. TCRdb processed the 5' RACE reads anew with MiXCR; each CDR3 protein has one entry. The sample yields some 1,800,000 distinct CDR3 sequences, approximately 39% seen once. The material sequenced was blood. All receptors come from a human donor in good health.

The gene calls are TRBV7-9 and TRBJ2-1; D is unclear. There are 12 residues in the CDR3. CDR1 is SEHNR and CDR2 is FQNEAQ in the germline V gene (reference sequence). The V end lost 3 bases, the J end lost 9 bases, and 9 bases lay between the germline ends. CDR3 DNA: TGTGCCAGCAGCTTGGTCGGCATTGAGCAGTTCTTC. As protein: CASSLVGIEQFF.

There are a few counts of this clonotype. V is TRBV24-1 and J is TRBJ2-7, with TRBD1 matching 8 bases. This CDR3 has 15 residues. The V segment lost 6 bases and the J segment 0 bases; nucleotides outside the gene matches: 6. Germline CDR1 and CDR2: KGHDR and SFDVKD. CDR3 in amino acids: CATSPGTGRSYEQYF. Here the CDR3 DNA reads TGTGCCACCAGTCCCGGGACAGGACGCTCCTACGAGCAGTACTTC.

The CDR3, as DNA: TGTGCCAGCAGTCAAGAGGGAATGAACTACGAGCAGTACTTC. Translated, it gives CASSQEGMNYEQYF. V usage is TRBV7-6 and J usage is TRBJ2-7, with D perhaps TRBD2 (5 bases). This CDR3 has 14 residues. V was cut by 6 bases and J by 3 bases, with 15 bases left in between. Germline assignment: CDR1 SGHVS and CDR2 FNYEAQ.

V and J are TRBV29-1 and TRBJ2-3, with 7 bases fitting TRBD2. CDR3 length: 12 amino acids. Per germline, CDR1 SQVTM and CDR2 ANQGSEA. The CDR3 DNA reads as TGCGCAGCGGGAATCACCACAGATACGCAGTATTTT. Its protein product is CAAGITTDTQYF.

In this sample, this clonotype turned up a few times. The V and J genes are TRBV28 and TRBJ1-4, with D maybe TRBD1 (6 bases). The V end lost 10 bases, the J end lost 8 bases, and 14 bases lay between the germline ends. Germline V gives CDR1 MDHEN, CDR2 SYDVKM. The CDR3 runs to 12 residues. The CDR3 region has the DNA TGTGCCATCAGCGCGAGGGGGGAAAAACTGTTTTTT. Translated, it gives CAISARGEKLFF.

The rearrangement joins TRBV29-1 to TRBJ2-2, with 8 bases matching TRBD2. With V trimmed by 7 bases and J by 7 bases, 8 bases remained unmatched. This CDR3 comprises 13 residues. Germline V gives CDR1 SQVTM, CDR2 ANQGSEA. The CDR3 bases are TGCAGCGCTAATAGCGGGGAGGGCGGGGAGCTGTTTTTT. This translates into CSANSGEGGELFF.

On this clonotype itself: This may stem from a read error, because a much larger clone lies one nucleotide away. This sequence joins TRBV21-1 and TRBJ2-3; TRBD1, the table's D call, was not compared with the DNA. TRBV21-1 is labeled a pseudogene. The CDR3 extends over 15 amino acids. The CDR3 DNA reads TGTGCCAGCAGCAAAGAGACAGGGCGCACAGATACGCAGTATTTT. Amino acid sequence: CASSKETGRTDTQYF.

This clonotype was seen only a few times. This chain connects TRBV9 to TRBJ1-2; 9 positions match TRBD1. The V gene's germline CDR1 is SGDLS and CDR2 YYNGEE. V lost 4 bases, J lost 3 bases, and 7 bases stayed unmatched. CDR3 size: 15 residues. The CDR3 DNA reads TGTGCCAGCAGCCCGGGACAGGGCCTACACTATGGCTACACCTTC. It encodes CASSPGQGLHYGYTF.

The chain links TRBV30 to TRBJ1-5, with unresolved D. The CDR3 is 15 amino acids. V gave up 0 bases and J gave up 6 bases, with 15 bases separating them. Germline-derived CDR1 and CDR2 are GTSNPN and SVGIG (reference sequence). CDR3 sequence reads: CAWSVREGWGQPQHF. CDR3 in DNA: TGTGCCTGGAGTGTACGGGAGGGCTGGGGTCAGCCCCAGCATTTT.

The rearrangement links TRBV6-2 or TRBV6-3 to TRBJ2-5; 8 bases map to TRBD2. V lost 5 bases to trimming and J lost 3 bases; unmatched junction nucleotides: 5. This CDR3 spans 14 amino acids. The germline V gene encodes CDR1 MNHEY and CDR2 SVGEGT. This CDR3 is CASSPLGLEETQYF. The CDR3 DNA follows: TGTGCCAGCAGTCCTCTGGGACTAGAAGAGACCCAGTACTTC.